The T cell receptor (beta chain) under discussion was sequenced for a study of CD4 T cells in relation to SARS-CoV-2 and coronaviruses. Study-wide findings and caveats: No crossreactivity against non-spike viral proteins was tested here.

This clone was counted once. Its antigen is still unknown. Naive and memory CD4+ T cell DNA was deep-sequenced without culture. TCRdb's table, derived via immunoSEQ multiplex PCR, lists solely in-frame clones and lacks some. The table lists under 70,000 clones, 70% to 90% of them singletons. With V trimmed by 5 bases and J by 4 bases, 10 bases remained unmatched. The CDR3 sequence is 15 residues long. Germline CDR1 reads MNHEY; CDR2 reads SMNVEV (reference sequence). Before the COVID-19 pandemic, during about 2011-2018, CD4+ T cells were taken from unexposed donors. The V gene is TRBV27, the J gene TRBJ1-2, with 7 positions matching TRBD1. The TCR comes from a human donor in good health. The sequenced sample was memory CD4+ T cells from PBMCs. CDR3 nucleotides: TGTGCCAGCAGTCATACACGACAGGGCAGCTATGGCTACACCTTC. Its protein product is CASSHTRQGSYGYTF.